These T cell receptor beta chains were read from a single sample in a study of shared clonotypes between healthy human individuals. Generated by immunoSEQ multiplex PCR, the TCRdb table keeps only in-frame clones and is missing some. Of around 2,000,000 clones listed, under 95% are singletons. The sequenced material came from naive CD8+ T cells from PBMCs. These receptors all come from a man between 18 and 35 years old in good health. Some clones in this sample may be carry-over from other donors' samples. Each CDR3 is given with its conserved first and last residue. D genes are given only for firm matches. Rows may omit the clone size; those that give it use once, few, many or a size class.

size	D	V	length	J	CDR3	DNA
NA	NA	TRBV5-1	14	TRBJ1-3	CASRTVGPGNTIYF	TGCGCCAGCAGGACAGTGGGCCCTGGAAACACCATATATTTT
NA	NA	TRBV28	17	TRBJ1-1	CASSGWTNHYLNTEAFF	TGTGCCAGCAGTGGATGGACAAACCATTACCTCAACACTGAAGCTTTCTTT
once	NA	TRBV7-2	12	TRBJ2-7	CASSLSREEQYF	TGTGCCAGCAGCTTATCGAGGGAAGAGCAGTACTTC
once	NA	TRBV2	15	TRBJ1-3	CASTQGPGHGNTIYF	TGTGCCAGCACGCAGGGGCCAGGGCATGGAAACACCATATATTTT
NA	TRBD2	TRBV5-6	16	TRBJ2-1	CASSFAVPSGHNEQFF	TGTGCCAGCAGCTTTGCCGTGCCTAGCGGACACAATGAGCAGTTCTTC
NA	NA	TRBV6-1	13	TRBJ2-7	CASSENGRGEQYF	TGTGCCAGCAGTGAAAACGGACGAGGCGAGCAGTACTTC
few	NA	TRBV6-5	13	TRBJ1-5	CASSYTDMAPQHF	TGTGCCAGCAGTTACACTGACATGGCGCCCCAGCATTTT
few	TRBD1	TRBV5-1	12	TRBJ1-1	CASSVTGAEAFF	TGCGCCAGCAGCGTCACAGGGGCGGAAGCTTTCTTT
once	TRBD2	TRBV13	13	TRBJ2-7	CASSLFLAGEQYF	TGTGCCAGCAGCTTATTCCTAGCGGGAGAGCAGTACTTC
NA	NA	TRBV29-1	15	TRBJ1-2	CSVEDRRGMNVGYTF	TGCAGCGTTGAAGATAGGAGAGGGATGAACGTCGGCTACACCTTC
NA	NA	TRBV6-4	13	TRBJ1-5	CASSDFQGEPQHF	TGTGCCAGCAGTGACTTTCAGGGTGAGCCCCAGCATTTT
NA	NA	TRBV21-1	16	TRBJ1-1	CASSSGRGGADTEAFF	TGTGCCAGCAGCTCAGGGAGGGGGGGCGCGGACACTGAAGCTTTCTTT
NA	TRBD1	TRBV28	15	TRBJ1-2	CASSLRTGGYYGYTF	TGTGCCAGCAGTCTACGGACAGGGGGATACTATGGCTACACCTTC
once	TRBD1	TRBV4-1	12	TRBJ2-7	CASSPGTDSQYF	TGCGCCAGCAGCCCCGGGACAGACAGTCAGTACTTC
once	NA	TRBV27	13	TRBJ2-7	CASSLGSTYEQYF	TGTGCCAGCAGTTTAGGGTCGACCTACGAGCAGTACTTC
NA	NA	TRBV15	14	TRBJ2-1	CATSSWPRPNEQFF	TGTGCCACCAGCAGTTGGCCACGGCCAAATGAGCAGTTCTTC
NA	NA	TRBV7-9	16	TRBJ2-1	CASSLALRGVHNEQFF	TGTGCCAGCAGCTTAGCGCTTAGGGGAGTGCACAATGAGCAGTTCTTC
NA	NA	TRBV28	15	TRBJ2-7	CASSLPRDASYEQYF	TGTGCCAGCAGTCTTCCCCGGGACGCGTCCTACGAGCAGTACTTC
few	NA	TRBV19	14	TRBJ1-1	CASMSLGTSSEAFF	TGTGCCAGTATGAGCCTCGGGACTTCGAGTGAAGCTTTCTTT
NA	NA	TRBV5-1	13	TRBJ2-7	CASSFTATYEQYF	TGCGCCAGCAGCTTTACTGCTACCTACGAGCAGTACTTC
NA	TRBD1	TRBV4-1	14	TRBJ2-3	CASSQAVRGDTQYF	TGCGCCAGCAGCCAAGCGGTCAGGGGGGATACGCAGTATTTT
NA	TRBD2	TRBV13	17	TRBJ2-1	CASSSSQAGGRRDEQFF	TGTGCCAGCAGCTCGAGTCAAGCAGGCGGGAGGCGGGATGAGCAGTTCTTC
NA	TRBD1	TRBV14	15	TRBJ1-2	CASSPDRGSYYGYTF	TGTGCCAGCAGCCCGGACAGGGGGTCATACTATGGCTACACCTTC
once	NA	TRBV5-6	14	TRBJ2-7	CASSLTARYYEQYF	TGTGCCAGCAGCTTGACAGCGAGATACTACGAGCAGTACTTC
NA	TRBD2	TRBV6-4	15	TRBJ2-7	CASSKTSGRSYEQYF	TGTGCCAGCAGTAAGACTAGCGGGAGATCCTACGAGCAGTACTTC
NA	TRBD1	TRBV18	14	TRBJ1-4	CASSPGTGDEKLFF	TGTGCCAGCTCACCAGGGACAGGGGATGAAAAACTGTTTTTT
NA	TRBD1	TRBV28	16	TRBJ2-7	CASSPPGQGAFYEQYF	TGTGCCAGCAGTCCGCCCGGACAGGGGGCTTTTTACGAGCAGTACTTC
NA	NA	TRBV27	14	TRBJ2-7	CASRKEAEDYEQYF	TGTGCCAGCCGGAAGGAGGCCGAGGACTACGAGCAGTACTTC
NA	TRBD1	TRBV4-2	14	TRBJ1-2	CASSQDETGYGYTF	TGTGCCAGCAGCCAAGACGAGACAGGGTATGGCTACACCTTC
NA	TRBD2	TRBV27	16	TRBJ2-5	CASSTQGTSGSETQYF	TGTGCCAGCAGTACCCAAGGGACTAGCGGGAGTGAGACCCAGTACTTC
NA	NA	TRBV2	12	TRBJ1-2	CASNGQEDGYTF	TGTGCCAGCAATGGGCAGGAAGATGGCTACACCTTC
NA	TRBD2	TRBV5-1	17	TRBJ2-7	CASSDAGLAGVFYEQYF	TGCGCCAGCAGTGATGCGGGACTAGCGGGAGTGTTCTACGAGCAGTACTTC
NA	NA	TRBV5-1	14	TRBJ1-1	CASSQWDTHTEAFF	TGCGCCAGCAGCCAGTGGGACACCCACACTGAAGCTTTCTTT
NA	NA	TRBV9	15	TRBJ2-1	CASSVSGTTGNEQFF	TGTGCCAGCAGCGTATCTGGGACCACGGGCAATGAGCAGTTCTTC
NA	TRBD2	TRBV11-2	16	TRBJ2-7	CASSPALAGVSYEQYF	TGTGCCAGCAGCCCCGCTCTAGCGGGAGTCTCCTACGAGCAGTACTTC
NA	TRBD1	TRBV5-6	15	TRBJ2-1	CASSLGVRQGFGQFF	TGTGCCAGCAGCTTGGGTGTCCGACAGGGTTTCGGGCAGTTCTTC